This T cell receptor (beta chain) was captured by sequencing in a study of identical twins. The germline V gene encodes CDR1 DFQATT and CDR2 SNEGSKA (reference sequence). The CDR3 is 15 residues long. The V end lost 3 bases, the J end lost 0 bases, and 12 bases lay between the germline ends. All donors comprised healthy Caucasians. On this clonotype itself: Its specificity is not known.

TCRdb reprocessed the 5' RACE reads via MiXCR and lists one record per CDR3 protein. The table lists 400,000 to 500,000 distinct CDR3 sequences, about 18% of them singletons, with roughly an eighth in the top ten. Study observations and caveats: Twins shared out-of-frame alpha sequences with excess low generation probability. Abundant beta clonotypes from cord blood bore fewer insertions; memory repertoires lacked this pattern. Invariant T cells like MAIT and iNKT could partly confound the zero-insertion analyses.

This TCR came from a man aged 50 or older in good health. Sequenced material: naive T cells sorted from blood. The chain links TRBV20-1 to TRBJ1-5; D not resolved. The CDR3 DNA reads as TGCAGTGCTAGTGGGCGAATTTATAGCAATCAGCCCCAGCATTTT. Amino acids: CSASGRIYSNQPQHF.